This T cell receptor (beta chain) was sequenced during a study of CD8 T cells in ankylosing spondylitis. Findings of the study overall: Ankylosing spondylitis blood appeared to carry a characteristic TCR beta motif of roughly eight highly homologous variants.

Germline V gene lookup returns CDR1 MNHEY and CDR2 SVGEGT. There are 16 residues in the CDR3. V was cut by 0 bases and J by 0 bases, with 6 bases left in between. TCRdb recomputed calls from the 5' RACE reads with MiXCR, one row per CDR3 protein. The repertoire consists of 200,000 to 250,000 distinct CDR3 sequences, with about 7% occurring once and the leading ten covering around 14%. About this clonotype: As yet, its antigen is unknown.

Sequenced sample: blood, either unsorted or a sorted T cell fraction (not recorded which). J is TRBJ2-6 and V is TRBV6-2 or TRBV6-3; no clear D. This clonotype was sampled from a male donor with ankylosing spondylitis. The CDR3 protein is CASSYSLVSGANVLTF. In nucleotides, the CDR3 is TGTGCCAGCAGTTACTCATTAGTCTCTGGGGCCAACGTCCTGACTTTC.